This T cell receptor beta chain came from a study of identical twins. General study points: Rather than following the same donors, the conclusions depended on cross-sectional statistical analysis. Models, which agreed with sharing between unrelated individuals, nonetheless underestimated the out-of-frame TCR alpha sharing seen in monozygotic twins.

At least ten counts were recorded for this clonotype. What it binds is unknown. The CDR3 is made up of 14 amino acids. J lost 0 bases, V lost 9 bases, and 4 bases had no gene match. Germline V gene data show CDR1 as LNHNV and CDR2 as YYDKDF (reference sequence). Template switching, a step in the protocol, added a universal primer site, and cDNA carried unique molecular identifiers. TCRdb analysed the 5' RACE reads with MiXCR anew, one entry per CDR3 protein. Found here are 420,000 or so distinct CDR3 sequences, roughly 20% of them singletons; the top ten hold 12%. This TCR came from a man in his fifties in good health. The sequencing input was naive T cells sorted from blood. The rearrangement links TRBV15 to TRBJ2-2; TRBD1 matches at 7 bases. The CDR3 reads CATNRGANTGELFF. Here the CDR3 DNA reads TGTGCCACAAACAGGGGCGCGAACACCGGGGAGCTGTTTTTT.